The T cell receptor beta chain described here comes from a study of T cell repertoires in cytomegalovirus infection. Study-level information: The public TCR beta signatures pointed to both CMV infection and matching HLA type.

A single record per CDR3 protein comes from TCRdb applying MiXCR to the reads. The sample includes about 920,000 distinct CDR3 sequences, about a third of them seen just once. As to this clonotype: Its target is unknown.

V was trimmed by 2 bases and J by 0 bases, leaving 14 bases between them. The CDR3 is made up of 18 amino acids. Germline-derived CDR1 and CDR2 are MNHGY and SAAAGT. The sequence came from a human donor in good health (CMV status not recorded). Some clones in this sample may be carry-over from other donors' samples. Source: cultured CD8+ T cells from PBMCs, taken from culture after CMV antigen stimulation. The rearrangement links TRBV6-8 to TRBJ2-6; TRBD1 might be the D (6 bases). The chain's CDR3 is CASSYGTPIGSGANVLTF. The DNA of the CDR3 is TGTGCCAGCAGTTACGGGACACCCATAGGCTCTGGGGCCAACGTCCTGACTTTC.